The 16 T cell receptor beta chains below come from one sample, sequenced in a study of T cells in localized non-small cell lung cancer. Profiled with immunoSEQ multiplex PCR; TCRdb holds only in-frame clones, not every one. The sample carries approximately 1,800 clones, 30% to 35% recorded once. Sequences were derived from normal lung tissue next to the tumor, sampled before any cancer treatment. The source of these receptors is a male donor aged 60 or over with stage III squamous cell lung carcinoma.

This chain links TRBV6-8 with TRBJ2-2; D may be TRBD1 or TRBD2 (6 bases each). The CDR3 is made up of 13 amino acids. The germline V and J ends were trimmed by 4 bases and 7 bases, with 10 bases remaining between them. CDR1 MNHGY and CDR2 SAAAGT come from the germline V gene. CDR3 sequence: CASSLRGDGELFF. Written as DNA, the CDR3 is TGTGCCAGCAGTTTAAGGGGGGACGGGGAGCTGTTTTTT.

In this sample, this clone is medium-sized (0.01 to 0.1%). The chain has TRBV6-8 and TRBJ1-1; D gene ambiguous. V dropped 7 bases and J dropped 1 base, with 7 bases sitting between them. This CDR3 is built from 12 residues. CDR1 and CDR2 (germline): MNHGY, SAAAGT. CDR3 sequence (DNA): TGTGCCAGCAAGAACCAGAACACTGAAGCTTTCTTT. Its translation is CASKNQNTEAFF.

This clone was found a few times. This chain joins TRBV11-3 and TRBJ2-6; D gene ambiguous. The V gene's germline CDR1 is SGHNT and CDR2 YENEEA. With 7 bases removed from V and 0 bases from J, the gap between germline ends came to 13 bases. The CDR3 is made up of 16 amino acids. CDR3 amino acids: CASTILPLSGANVLTF. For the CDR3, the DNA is TGTGCCAGCACCATTTTACCGCTCTCTGGGGCCAACGTCCTGACTTTC.

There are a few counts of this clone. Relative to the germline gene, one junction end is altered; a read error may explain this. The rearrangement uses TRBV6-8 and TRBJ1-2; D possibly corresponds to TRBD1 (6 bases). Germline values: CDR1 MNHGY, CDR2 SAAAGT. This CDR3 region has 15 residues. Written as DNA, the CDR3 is TGTGCCAGCAGTTCCCTTCGCGACAGGTCCTATGGCTACACCTTT. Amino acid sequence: CASSSLRDRSYGYTF.

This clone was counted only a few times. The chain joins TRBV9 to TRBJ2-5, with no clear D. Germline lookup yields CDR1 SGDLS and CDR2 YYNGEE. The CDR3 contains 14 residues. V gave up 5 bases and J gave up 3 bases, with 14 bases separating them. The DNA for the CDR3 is TGTGCCAGCAGTTTAGGGCGCTTCGAAGAGACCCAGTACTTC. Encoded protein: CASSLGRFEETQYF.

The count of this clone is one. In DNA form, the CDR3 reads TGTGCCAGCAGTCCATCCCAGACCCAAGAGACCCAGTACTTC. Its protein is CASSPSQTQETQYF. V and J are TRBV28 and TRBJ2-5; no firm D call. The V and J ends lost 5 bases and 1 base respectively, with 11 bases between them. The CDR3 extends over 14 amino acids. Germline CDR1 reads MDHEN; CDR2 reads SYDVKM.

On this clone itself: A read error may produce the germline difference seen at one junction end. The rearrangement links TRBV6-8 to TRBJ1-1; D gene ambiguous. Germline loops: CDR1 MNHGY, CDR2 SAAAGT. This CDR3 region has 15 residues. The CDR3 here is CASSTQTYLNIEAFF. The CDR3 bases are TGTGCCAGCAGTACCCAGACGTACCTGAACATTGAAGCTTTCTTT.

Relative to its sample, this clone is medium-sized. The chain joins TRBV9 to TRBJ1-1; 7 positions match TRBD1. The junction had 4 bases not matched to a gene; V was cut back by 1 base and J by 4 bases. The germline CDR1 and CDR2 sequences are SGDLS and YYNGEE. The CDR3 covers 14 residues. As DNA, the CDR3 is TGTGCCAGCAGCGTAAACAGGGGAGGCACTGAAGCTTTCTTT. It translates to CASSVNRGGTEAFF.

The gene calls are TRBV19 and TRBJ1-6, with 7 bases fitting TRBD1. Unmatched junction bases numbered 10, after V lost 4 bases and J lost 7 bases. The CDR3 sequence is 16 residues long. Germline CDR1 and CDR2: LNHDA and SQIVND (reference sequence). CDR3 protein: CASSTLRTGANSPLHF. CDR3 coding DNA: TGTGCCAGTAGTACCTTACGAACAGGGGCGAATTCACCCCTCCACTTT.

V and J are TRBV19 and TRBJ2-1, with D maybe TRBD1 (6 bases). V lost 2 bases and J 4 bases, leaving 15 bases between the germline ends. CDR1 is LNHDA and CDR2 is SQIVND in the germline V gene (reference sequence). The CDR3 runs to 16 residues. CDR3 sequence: CASSIKGQGQYNEQFF. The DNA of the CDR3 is TGTGCCAGTAGTATAAAGGGGCAGGGACAATACAATGAGCAGTTCTTC. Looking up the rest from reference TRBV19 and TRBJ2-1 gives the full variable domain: DGGITQSPKYLFRKEGQNVTLSCEQNLNHDAMYWYRQDPGQGLRLIYYSQIVNDFQKGDIAEGYSVSREKKESFPLTVTSAQKNPTAFYLCASSIKGQGQYNEQFFGPGTRLTVL.

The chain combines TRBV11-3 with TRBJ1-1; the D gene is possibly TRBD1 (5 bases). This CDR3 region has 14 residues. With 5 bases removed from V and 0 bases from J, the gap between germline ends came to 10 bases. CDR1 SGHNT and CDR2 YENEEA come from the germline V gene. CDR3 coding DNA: TGTGCCAGCAGCAGACAGATTATGAACACTGAAGCTTTCTTT. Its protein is CASSRQIMNTEAFF.

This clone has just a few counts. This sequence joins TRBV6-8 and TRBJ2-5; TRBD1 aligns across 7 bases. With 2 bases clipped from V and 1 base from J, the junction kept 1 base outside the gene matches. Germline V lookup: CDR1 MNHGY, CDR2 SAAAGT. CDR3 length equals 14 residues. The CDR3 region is CASSYDRAQETQYF. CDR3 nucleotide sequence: TGTGCCAGCAGTTACGACAGGGCCCAAGAGACCCAGTACTTC.

The CDR3 coding sequence is TGTGCCAGCAGTTACAGGGCTAGCGGGGGGTATACCGGGGAGCTGTTTTTT. Translation gives CASSYRASGGYTGELFF. This chain uses TRBV6-8 with TRBJ2-2; the match to TRBD2 covers 11 bases. The length of the CDR3 is 17 residues. Losses at the gene ends were 2 bases for V and 5 bases for J; bases not matched to a gene: 7. Germline values: CDR1 MNHGY, CDR2 SAAAGT.

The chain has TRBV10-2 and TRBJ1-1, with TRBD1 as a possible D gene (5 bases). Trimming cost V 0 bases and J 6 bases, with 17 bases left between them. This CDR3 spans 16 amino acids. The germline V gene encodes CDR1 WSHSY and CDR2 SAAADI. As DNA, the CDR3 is TGCGCCAGCAGTGAGTCGTTGGGGCAGGGTGTTTCTGAAGCTTTCTTT. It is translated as CASSESLGQGVSEAFF.

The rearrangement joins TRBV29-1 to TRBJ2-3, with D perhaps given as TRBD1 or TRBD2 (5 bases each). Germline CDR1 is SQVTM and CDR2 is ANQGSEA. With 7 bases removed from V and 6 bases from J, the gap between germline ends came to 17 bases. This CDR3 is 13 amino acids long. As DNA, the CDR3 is TGCAGCGCTCAGACCGCCGGGGCGGATACGCAGTATTTT. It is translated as CSAQTAGADTQYF.

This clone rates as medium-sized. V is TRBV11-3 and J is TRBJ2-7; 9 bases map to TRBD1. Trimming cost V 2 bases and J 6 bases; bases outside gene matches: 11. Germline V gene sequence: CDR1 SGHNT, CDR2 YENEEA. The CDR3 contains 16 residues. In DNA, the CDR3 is TGTGCCAGCAGCTTAAACCGAGGACAGGGGCAGTGCGAGCAGTACTTC. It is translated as CASSLNRGQGQCEQYF.